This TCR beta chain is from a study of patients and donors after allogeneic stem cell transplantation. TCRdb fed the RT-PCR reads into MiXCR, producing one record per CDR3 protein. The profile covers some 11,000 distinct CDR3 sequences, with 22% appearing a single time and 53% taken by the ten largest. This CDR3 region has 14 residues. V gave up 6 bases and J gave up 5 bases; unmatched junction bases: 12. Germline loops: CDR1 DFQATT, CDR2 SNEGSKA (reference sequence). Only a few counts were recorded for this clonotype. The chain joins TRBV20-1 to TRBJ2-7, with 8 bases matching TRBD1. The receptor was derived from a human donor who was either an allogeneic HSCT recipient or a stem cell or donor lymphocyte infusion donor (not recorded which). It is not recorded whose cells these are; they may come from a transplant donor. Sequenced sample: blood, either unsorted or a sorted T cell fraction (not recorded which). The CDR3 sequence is CSARPSGGWNEQYF. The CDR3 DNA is TGCAGTGCGAGACCTTCAGGGGGCTGGAACGAGCAGTACTTC.